This TCR beta chain was profiled in a study of blood T cell repertoires in COVID-19. Sequenced by immunoSEQ multiplex PCR; TCRdb stores in-frame clones only, minus some. The table records about 250,000 clones, nearly 95% of them present only once. Followed over time, Seattle patients had been enrolled while infection was active. The CDR3 runs 14 residues. With 5 bases clipped from V and 8 bases from J, the junction kept 10 bases outside the gene matches. From germline, CDR1 is SEHNR and CDR2 FQNEAQ (reference sequence). V gene TRBV7-9 combines with J gene TRBJ1-2; 8 positions agree with TRBD1. The sequencing input was peripheral blood. The TCR sequence derives from a man aged 25 to 45 with COVID-19, enrolled during active disease. CDR3 loop: CASSPQGAQGGYTF. The DNA of the CDR3 is TGTGCCAGCAGCCCGCAGGGGGCACAAGGGGGCTACACCTTC.